This TCR beta chain was observed in a study of cytomegalovirus exposure and HLA in healthy donors. Both 60 Vbeta primers and 13 Jbeta primers went into the PCR. TCRdb's table, derived via immunoSEQ multiplex PCR, lists solely in-frame clones and lacks some. The sample lists 130,000 or so clones; 60% to 85% were seen once. CDR3 length equals 16 residues. Germline V gene sequence: CDR1 SGHTA, CDR2 FQGTGA. Trimming took 5 bases from V and 0 from J, leaving 16 bases between them. V gene TRBV7-3 combines with J gene TRBJ1-2; D might be TRBD1 (5 bases). The sample consisted of PBMCs. This receptor was obtained from a woman between 35 and 50 years old in good health and CMV-seropositive. The CDR3 sequence is CASSPRGGASNYGYTF. The DNA for the CDR3 is TGTGCCAGCAGCCCGAGAGGAGGGGCGTCTAACTATGGCTACACCTTC.